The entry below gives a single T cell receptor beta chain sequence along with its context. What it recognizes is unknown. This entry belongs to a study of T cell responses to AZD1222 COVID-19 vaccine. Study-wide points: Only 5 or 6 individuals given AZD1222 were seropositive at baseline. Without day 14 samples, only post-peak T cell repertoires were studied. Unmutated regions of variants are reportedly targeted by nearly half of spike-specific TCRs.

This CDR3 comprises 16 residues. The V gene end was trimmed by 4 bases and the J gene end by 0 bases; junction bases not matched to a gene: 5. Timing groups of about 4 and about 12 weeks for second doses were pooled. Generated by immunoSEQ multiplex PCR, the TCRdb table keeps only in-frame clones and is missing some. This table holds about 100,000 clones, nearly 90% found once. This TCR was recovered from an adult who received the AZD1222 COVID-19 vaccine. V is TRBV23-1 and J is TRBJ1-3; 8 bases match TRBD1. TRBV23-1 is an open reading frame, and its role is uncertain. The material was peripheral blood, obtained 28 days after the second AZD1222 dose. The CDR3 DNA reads TGCGCCAGCAGTCGGGGCAGGGGGCCCTCTGGAAACACCATATATTTT. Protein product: CASSRGRGPSGNTIYF.